These 32 T cell receptor beta chains originate from one sample sequenced in a study of T-cell reconstitution after alpha-beta-depleted transplantation in children. Library preparation (for TCRbeta) was performed with unique molecular identifiers. A single record per CDR3 protein comes from TCRdb applying MiXCR to the PCR reads. This table has about 980,000 distinct CDR3 sequences, 25% to 35% appearing once. The sample consisted of PBMCs, mostly from graft donor cells, taken 360 days after TCRalphabeta/CD19-depleted stem cell transplant. Receptor source: a boy younger than two who had a stem cell transplant for SCID, so the T cells may come from the graft donor.

This clonotype has a handful of counts. The chain combines TRBV24-1 with TRBJ2-7; D not certain. Between the trimmed V and J ends, which lost 3 bases and 6 bases, there was a span of 5 bases. This CDR3 has 11 amino acids. Germline CDR1 is KGHDR and CDR2 is SFDVKD. The CDR3 nucleotides are TGTGCCACCAGTGATGGAAGCGAGCAGTACTTC. It specifies CATSDGSEQYF.

The gene calls are TRBV12-3 or TRBV12-4 and TRBJ1-1; D not resolved. CDR3 length equals 18 residues. Trimming shortened V by 2 bases and J by 1 base, and 20 bases separated the two germline ends. In DNA form, the CDR3 reads TGTGCCAGCAGTTTACTGGTGCCGTTCGGACGGGCGAACACTGAAGCTTTCTTT. Translation: CASSLLVPFGRANTEAFF.

This clonotype was seen a handful of times. The chain employs TRBV20-1 and TRBJ1-1; possible D gene TRBD1, 6 bases. The germline CDR1 and CDR2 sequences are DFQATT and SNEGSKA (reference sequence). Trimming removed 3 bases from V and 3 bases from J, with 11 bases in between. The CDR3 length is 13 residues. The chain's CDR3 is CSASPPGDTEAFF. Here the CDR3 DNA reads TGCAGTGCTAGCCCTCCAGGGGACACTGAAGCTTTCTTT.

This chain connects TRBV30 to TRBJ1-5, with D unresolved. Trimming took 5 bases from V and 3 from J, leaving 14 bases between them. Germline CDR1 reads GTSNPN; CDR2 reads SVGIG (reference sequence). CDR3 length: 14 amino acids. The CDR3 reads CAWGRANNNQPQHF. CDR3 sequence (DNA): TGTGCCTGGGGACGGGCTAACAACAATCAGCCCCAGCATTTT.

The V and J genes are TRBV7-2 and TRBJ2-1; D not certain. The V end lost 1 base, the J end lost 15 bases, and 19 bases lay between the germline ends. Germline CDR1 SGHTA, CDR2 FQGNSA. CDR3 length: 14 amino acids. The CDR3 DNA sequence: TGTGCCAGCAGCTTAGGATCCCCCTCGAACCAGGCGTTCTTC. It translates to CASSLGSPSNQAFF.

The J gene is TRBJ2-2, the V gene TRBV6-5; D is unclear. The CDR3 has 15 residues. Trimming stripped 4 bases from V and 7 bases from J, with 16 bases between. Germline V gene data show CDR1 as MNHEY and CDR2 as SVGAGI. The CDR3, as DNA: TGTGCCAGCAGTTTCTTCATGGGGTCGGGCGGGGAGCTGTTTTTT. Residues: CASSFFMGSGGELFF.

This clonotype showed up just a few times. V usage is TRBV28 and J usage is TRBJ2-3; D might be TRBD2 (5 bases). The ends were cut back, 6 bases at V and 4 bases at J, with 14 bases in the middle. This CDR3 has 14 amino acids. Germline-derived CDR1 and CDR2 are MDHEN and SYDVKM. The DNA of the CDR3 is TGTGCCAGCAGCCGTCAACTAGAGGCAGATACGCAGTATTTT. Its protein product is CASSRQLEADTQYF.

The chain uses TRBV10-3 and TRBJ2-2; 7 nucleotides match TRBD1. J gave up 6 bases and V 2 bases, and 9 bases lay outside the gene matches. The CDR3 is made up of 16 amino acids. From germline, CDR1 is ENHRY and CDR2 SYGVKD. CDR3 nucleotides: TGTGCCATCAGTGAGGTACAGGGGAGAGACTCCGGGGAGCTGTTTTTT. The encoded protein is CAISEVQGRDSGELFF.

This clonotype was observed a few times. CDR3 coding DNA: TGTGCCAGCAGAGAAGGACAGGCGCGCACAGATACGCAGTATTTT. Protein product: CASREGQARTDTQYF. This chain links TRBV12-3 or TRBV12-4 with TRBJ2-3; 7 bases line up with TRBD1. The trim removed 6 bases at V and 1 base at J, leaving 7 bases unmatched. The CDR3 extends over 15 amino acids.

This clonotype was observed a handful of times. This chain uses TRBV6-1 with TRBJ2-5, with D tentatively TRBD2 (6 bases). Trimming took off 4 bases at V and 5 bases at J, with 17 bases between the two ends. The CDR3 is 15 amino acids. Germline lookup yields CDR1 MNHNS and CDR2 SASEGT. The CDR3 DNA follows: TGTGCCAGCAGTGGGCCTGGGACTGGGAGGGAGACCCAGTACTTC. It encodes CASSGPGTGRETQYF.

This clonotype was counted only a few times. V is TRBV20-1 and J is TRBJ2-1; D ambiguous. The CDR3 contains 11 residues. CDR1 DFQATT and CDR2 SNEGSKA come from the germline V gene (reference sequence). V was cut by 0 bases and J by 8 bases, with 5 bases left in between. The CDR3 loop is CSARDSHEQFF. The CDR3 DNA is TGCAGTGCTAGAGATTCCCATGAGCAGTTCTTC.

This clonotype showed up many times. This rearrangement joins TRBV5-1 to TRBJ2-7; 7 bases match TRBD1. V dropped 7 bases and J dropped 3; count of bases not matched to a gene: 10. Germline CDR1 is SGHRS and CDR2 is YFSETQ. The CDR3 consists of 14 residues. DNA of the CDR3: TGCGCCAGCCCCAACGGGACAGATGGCTACGAGCAGTACTTC. Its translation: CASPNGTDGYEQYF.

The V call is TRBV27, the J call TRBJ2-1, with TRBD2 identical over 8 bases. CDR3 length: 14 residues. The J segment lost 9 bases and the V segment lost 5 bases, leaving 9 bases of the junction unmatched. The germline CDR1 and CDR2 sequences are MNHEY and SMNVEV (reference sequence). For the CDR3, the DNA is TGTGCCAGCAGTGGAGCGGGAGATTTCGTTGAGCAGTTCTTC. Protein product: CASSGAGDFVEQFF.

The V call is TRBV5-1, the J call TRBJ2-1; possible D gene TRBD1, 5 bases. Germline V gene data show CDR1 as SGHRS and CDR2 as YFSETQ. The V gene lost 0 bases and the J gene lost 6 bases, with 13 bases spanning the gap. This CDR3 is built from 15 residues. The CDR3 DNA follows: TGCGCCAGCAGCTTGGCGGACATCGGAGTCAATGAGCAGTTCTTC. Translating it yields CASSLADIGVNEQFF. The complete variable domain, with remaining parts taken from reference TRBV5-1 and TRBJ2-1, reads KAGVTQTPRYLIKTRGQQVTLSCSPISGHRSVSWYQQTPGQGLQFLFEYFSETQRNKGNFPGRFSGRQFSNSRSEMNVSTLELGDSALYLCASSLADIGVNEQFFGPGTRLTVL.

The V and J genes are TRBV12-3 or TRBV12-4 and TRBJ2-3; D may match TRBD1 or TRBD2 (7 bases each). The CDR3 is 14 amino acids. The V and J ends lost 5 bases and 4 bases respectively, with 13 bases between them. In DNA, the CDR3 is TGTGCCAGCAGTCAGGGGGGGAACTCAGATACGCAGTATTTT. Translating it yields CASSQGGNSDTQYF.

The chain links TRBV15 to TRBJ2-1, with no clear D. The CDR3 covers 15 residues. The V end was cut by 1 base, the J end by 5 bases, with 12 bases between. Germline V lookup: CDR1 LNHNV, CDR2 YYDKDF (reference sequence). This CDR3 reads CATSRGASSNNEQFF. CDR3 nucleotide sequence: TGTGCCACCAGCAGAGGGGCCTCTTCCAACAATGAGCAGTTCTTC.

V usage is TRBV12-3 or TRBV12-4 and J usage is TRBJ2-3; maybe TRBD2 (6 bases). Deletions cut 5 bases from V and 5 bases from J, with 14 bases between. This CDR3 comprises 14 residues. CDR3 bases: TGTGCCAGCAGTGATATGGTGGAGGGAGATACGCAGTATTTT. As protein: CASSDMVEGDTQYF.

This clonotype has more than one count but fewer than ten. The V call is TRBV20-1, the J call TRBJ1-5, with unresolved D. Trimming took 6 bases from V and 0 from J, leaving 9 bases between them. The CDR3 spans 13 residues. Germline-derived CDR1 and CDR2 are DFQATT and SNEGSKA (reference sequence). The CDR3 is CSARRFSNQPQHF. The CDR3 DNA is TGCAGTGCAAGACGGTTTAGCAATCAGCCCCAGCATTTT.

This clonotype was detected only a few times. CDR3 sequence reads: CASRFRLWTGELFF. The CDR3 coding sequence is TGTGCCAGCAGGTTTAGGCTCTGGACCGGGGAGCTGTTTTTT. The chain carries TRBV28 and TRBJ2-2; D gene uncertain. Germline CDR1 MDHEN, CDR2 SYDVKM. With 6 bases removed from V and 5 bases from J, the gap between germline ends came to 13 bases. CDR3 length: 14 residues.

This clonotype was seen only a few times. The V gene is TRBV12-3 or TRBV12-4, the J gene TRBJ2-5; D unclear. The V and J ends lost 8 bases and 5 bases respectively, with 15 bases between them. This CDR3 comprises 13 residues. The CDR3 coding sequence is TGTGCCAGCTCACTGGACCCGCTGGAGACCCAGTACTTC. It codes for CASSLDPLETQYF.

The chain carries TRBV5-4 and TRBJ1-2; 9 bases are a match to TRBD1. The germline CDR1 and CDR2 sequences are SGHNT and YYREEE (reference sequence). The CDR3 sequence is 13 residues long. The junction had 8 bases not matched to a gene; V was cut back by 2 bases and J by 12 bases. The CDR3 coding sequence is TGTGCCAGCAGCTTTGACAGGGGGGGACGTGACACCTTC. Protein sequence: CASSFDRGGRDTF. Variable domain in full (rest from reference TRBV5-4 and TRBJ1-2): ETGVTQSPTHLIKTRGQQVTLRCSSQSGHNTVSWYQQALGQGPQFIFQYYREEENGRGNFPPRFSGLQFPNYSSELNVNALELDDSALYLCASSFDRGGRDTFGSGTRLTVV.

The rearrangement links TRBV20-1 to TRBJ2-7; D remains ambiguous. Germline assignment: CDR1 DFQATT and CDR2 SNEGSKA (reference sequence). V was trimmed by 0 bases and J by 2 bases, leaving 8 bases between them. This CDR3 is 13 amino acids long. For the CDR3, the DNA is TGCAGTGCTAGAGATGGTGGAGCCTACGAGCAGTACTTC. Amino acid sequence: CSARDGGAYEQYF.

V is TRBV20-1 and J is TRBJ1-1, with 7 positions matching TRBD1. The germline V gene encodes CDR1 DFQATT and CDR2 SNEGSKA (reference sequence). After removal of 6 bases from V and 5 bases from J, the junction contained 9 bases not matched to a gene. There are 13 residues in the CDR3. This chain's CDR3 is CSAEGEQGTEAFF. CDR3 DNA: TGCAGTGCAGAGGGGGAACAGGGGACTGAAGCTTTCTTT.

CDR3 sequence (DNA): TGCAGTGCTCTTCACAGCGGGGGAGGGACAGATACGCAGTATTTT. It encodes CSALHSGGGTDTQYF. V gene TRBV20-1 combines with J gene TRBJ2-3, with 8 bases that match TRBD2. Germline V gene sequence: CDR1 DFQATT, CDR2 SNEGSKA (reference sequence). The CDR3 runs 15 residues. After removal of 5 bases from V and 3 bases from J, the junction contained 10 bases not matched to a gene.

This clonotype has only a few counts. This chain joins TRBV7-2 and TRBJ1-6; TRBD1 agrees at 7 bases. CDR3 length: 21 amino acids. Per germline, CDR1 SGHTA and CDR2 FQGNSA. The V segment lost 2 bases and the J segment 14 bases; nucleotides outside the gene matches: 30. CDR3 nucleotides: TGTGCCAGCAGCTTACCCCCAGCCTCCCGAGAACAGGGGCTCACGGTGAGGTCCCTCCACTTT. This codes for CASSLPPASREQGLTVRSLHF.

The CDR3 sequence: CASSLPTQGANVLTF. The DNA of the CDR3 is TGCGCCAGCAGCTTGCCGACGCAAGGGGCCAACGTCCTGACTTTC. The rearrangement links TRBV5-1 to TRBJ2-6; the D is unclear. V gave up 1 base and J gave up 4 bases, with 9 bases separating them. The CDR3 has 15 amino acids. Germline V gives CDR1 SGHRS, CDR2 YFSETQ. The full variable domain, in which reference TRBV5-1 and TRBJ2-6 provide the parts outside the CDR3, is KAGVTQTPRYLIKTRGQQVTLSCSPISGHRSVSWYQQTPGQGLQFLFEYFSETQRNKGNFPGRFSGRQFSNSRSEMNVSTLELGDSALYLCASSLPTQGANVLTFGAGSRLTVL.

The chain joins TRBV7-2 to TRBJ1-1, with D perhaps matching TRBD1 (6 bases). The V gene's germline CDR1 is SGHTA and CDR2 FQGNSA. The CDR3 loop spans 15 amino acids. V was shortened by 0 bases and J by 7 bases, with 15 bases between the two germline ends. CDR3 nucleotide sequence: TGTGCCAGCAGCTTAGCGAGGACAGCCAGCATTGAAGCTTTCTTT. Its protein is CASSLARTASIEAFF.

The chain recombines TRBV29-1 with TRBJ2-2, with 7 bases aligning to TRBD1. The V segment lost 8 bases and the J segment 0 bases; nucleotides outside the gene matches: 3. Germline V lookup: CDR1 SQVTM, CDR2 ANQGSEA. The CDR3 runs 13 residues. The CDR3 region is CSTGDTNTGELFF. CDR3 DNA: TGCAGCACAGGGGATACGAACACCGGGGAGCTGTTTTTT.

V and J are TRBV4-2 and TRBJ2-5, with 9 bases fitting TRBD2. After removal of 0 bases from V and 4 bases from J, the junction contained 9 bases not matched to a gene. The CDR3 runs 17 residues. Germline V lookup: CDR1 LGHNA, CDR2 YNFKEQ. Here the CDR3 DNA reads TGTGCCAGCAGCCAAGATATGGGCGGGGGGGCCGGAGAGACCCAGTACTTC. The encoded protein is CASSQDMGGGAGETQYF.

V gene TRBV4-2 combines with J gene TRBJ2-7; D gene ambiguous. The germline gives CDR1 LGHNA, CDR2 YNFKEQ. The V gene lost 1 base and the J gene lost 2 bases, with 12 bases spanning the gap. The CDR3 length is 15 residues. The CDR3 sequence is CASSQVAGITYEQYF. In nucleotides, the CDR3 is TGTGCCAGCAGCCAAGTCGCCGGTATCACCTACGAGCAGTACTTC.

Here the CDR3 DNA reads TGTGCCAGCAGCTCGAGACCGGCAACTAATGAAAAACTGTTTTTT. Its translation: CASSSRPATNEKLFF. The J gene is TRBJ1-4, the V gene TRBV7-6; D not resolved. The CDR3 covers 15 residues. Trimming pared 4 bases from V and 0 bases from J, leaving 9 bases between. Germline CDR1 is SGHVS and CDR2 is FNYEAQ.

The chain carries TRBV4-3 and TRBJ2-2, with D tentatively TRBD1 (5 bases). Germline values: CDR1 LGHNA, CDR2 YSLEER. V lost 2 bases, J lost 4 bases, and 20 bases lay in between. This CDR3 has 18 amino acids. DNA for the CDR3: TGCGCCAGCAGCCAATTTATTCAAACCAGGACACGCACCGGGGAGCTGTTTTTT. The encoded protein is CASSQFIQTRTRTGELFF.